The 24 T cell receptor beta chains below were found in one sample sequenced in a study of STAT5B mutations in CD4+ large granular lymphocyte leukemia. TCRdb's copy holds only in-frame clones and misses some; the assay was immunoSEQ multiplex PCR. The sample shows around 30,000 clones, approximately 86% of them seen only once. The source material was CD4+ T cells from blood buffy coats. The receptors shown here come from a human donor in good health.

This chain joins TRBV5-1 and TRBJ2-5, with a tentative D call TRBD2 (6 bases). The DNA end favors TRBJ2-7, so the J call may be wrong. Germline V gives CDR1 SGHRS, CDR2 YFSETQ. The length of the CDR3 is 16 residues. CDR3 sequence reads: CASSLFWRADEYEQYF. CDR3 nucleotide sequence: TGCGCCAGCAGCTTGTTTTGGAGGGCCGACGAATACGAGCAGTACTTC.

The chain recombines TRBV2 with TRBJ2-7; D gene ambiguous. The CDR3 has 11 residues. With 5 bases removed from V and 5 bases from J, the gap between germline ends came to 7 bases. CDR1 is SNHLY, CDR2 FYNNEI, per germline. CDR3 residues: CASSPSDEQYF. As DNA, the CDR3 is TGTGCCAGCAGTCCGTCGGACGAGCAGTACTTC.

The chain has TRBV29-1 and TRBJ1-4; the D gene is possibly TRBD1 (6 bases). Germline V gives CDR1 SQVTM, CDR2 ANQGSEA. V lost 6 bases, J lost 11 bases, and 16 bases lay in between. CDR3 length equals 12 residues. The CDR3 loop is CSVQDSRLKLFF. CDR3 DNA: TGCAGCGTGCAGGACAGCCGCTTGAAACTGTTTTTT.

The chain couples TRBV4-2 to TRBJ2-7; D is possibly TRBD2 (6 bases). The CDR3 sequence is 16 residues long. V lost 1 base, J lost 6 bases, and 19 bases lay in between. Per the germline V gene, CDR1 is LGHNA and CDR2 is YNFKEQ. CDR3 coding DNA: TGTGCCAGCAGCCAAGCCCGGGGTGGGGGGACCGGCGAGCAGTACTTC. Translation: CASSQARGGGTGEQYF.

The J gene is TRBJ1-2, the V gene TRBV28; D is unresolved. Germline V gene lookup returns CDR1 MDHEN and CDR2 SYDVKM. Trimming took off 8 bases at V and 6 bases at J, with 16 bases between the two ends. This CDR3 spans 13 amino acids. The CDR3 sequence is CASADRPWHGYTF. CDR3 coding DNA: TGTGCCAGCGCTGACCGGCCTTGGCATGGCTACACCTTC.

The chain employs TRBV6-5 and TRBJ2-7; D perhaps matches TRBD1 (5 bases). CDR1 is MNHEY and CDR2 is SVGAGI in the germline V gene. The V end was cut by 8 bases, the J end by 0 bases, with 8 bases between. The CDR3 has 12 amino acids. The CDR3: CASHRSSYEQYF. CDR3 nucleotide sequence: TGTGCCAGCCACAGGAGCTCCTACGAGCAGTACTTC.

The genes are TRBV5-1 and TRBJ2-1, with 13 bases identical to TRBD2. J lost 7 bases, V lost 3 bases, and 4 bases had no gene match. The length of the CDR3 is 15 residues. Germline V gene lookup returns CDR1 SGHRS and CDR2 YFSETQ. This CDR3 is CASSWTSGGRNEQFF. CDR3 nucleotide sequence: TGCGCCAGCAGCTGGACTAGCGGGGGTAGGAATGAGCAGTTCTTC.

The chain combines TRBV7-9 with TRBJ2-2; 8 bases line up with TRBD2. Germline V gene data show CDR1 as SEHNR and CDR2 as FQNEAQ (reference sequence). This CDR3 comprises 15 residues. V gave up 5 bases and J gave up 1 base; unmatched junction bases: 3. CDR3 in amino acids: CASSTSGGNTGELFF. CDR3 DNA sequence: TGTGCCAGCAGCACGAGCGGGGGGAACACCGGGGAGCTGTTTTTT.

This chain uses TRBV13 with TRBJ2-3; 7 nucleotides agree with TRBD1. CDR3 length equals 17 residues. With 0 bases clipped from V and 0 bases from J, the junction kept 6 bases outside the gene matches. Germline CDR1 is PRHDT and CDR2 is FYEKMQ (reference sequence). The CDR3 nucleotides read TGTGCCAGCAGCTTAGGCCCCGAGGGGGCAAGCACAGATACGCAGTATTTT. It translates to CASSLGPEGASTDTQYF.

CDR3 residues: CASSQPSAYNEQFF. As DNA, the CDR3 is TGTGCCAGCAGCCAACCTAGCGCGTACAATGAGCAGTTCTTC. V gene TRBV4-2 combines with J gene TRBJ2-1; weak D call: TRBD2 (6 bases). This CDR3 has 14 amino acids. From germline, CDR1 is LGHNA and CDR2 YNFKEQ. V was trimmed by 2 bases and J by 4 bases, leaving 9 bases between them.

V and J are TRBV29-1 and TRBJ1-5; TRBD1 is a possible D gene (6 bases). This CDR3 has 13 residues. The ends were cut back, 7 bases at V and 5 bases at J, with 15 bases in the middle. Germline values: CDR1 SQVTM, CDR2 ANQGSEA. CDR3: CSAITRTDQPQHF. The CDR3 DNA reads as TGCAGCGCAATTACCCGGACAGATCAGCCCCAGCATTTT.

The chain couples TRBV5-6 to TRBJ2-1; TRBD2 is a possible D gene (6 bases). Trimming shortened V by 4 bases and J by 8 bases, and 22 bases separated the two germline ends. This CDR3 comprises 16 residues. Germline CDR1 and CDR2: SGHDT and YYEEEE. The CDR3 DNA reads TGTGCCAGCAGCCCGGAAAACGTCCTAGCGAACGATGAGCAGTTCTTC. Its translation is CASSPENVLANDEQFF.

The rearrangement joins TRBV7-9 to TRBJ2-5; TRBD1 matches at 8 bases. The J call may be mistaken, given a closer DNA end match to TRBJ2-7. CDR3 length equals 14 residues. Germline CDR1 and CDR2: SEHNR and FQNEAQ (reference sequence). CDR3 DNA: TGTGCCAGCAGCGAACGACAGGGGTCCTACGAGCAGTACTTC. Protein: CASSERQGSYEQYF.

The chain is built from TRBV11-3 and TRBJ2-3, with D hard to call. The CDR3 runs to 13 residues. Germline V gene data show CDR1 as SGHNT and CDR2 as YENEEA. V gave up 4 bases and J gave up 5 bases, with 10 bases separating them. The CDR3, as DNA: TGTGCCAGCAGCTCCAGACCCCGAGATACGCAGTATTTT. It specifies CASSSRPRDTQYF. The entire variable domain, with the rest obtained from reference TRBV11-3 and TRBJ2-3, is as follows: EAGVVQSPRYKIIEKKQPVAFWCNPISGHNTLYWYLQNLGQGPELLIRYENEEAVDDSQLPKDRFSAERLKGVDSTLKIQPAELGDSAVYLCASSSRPRDTQYFGPGTRLTVL.

The chain combines TRBV7-2 with TRBJ2-1, with 7 bases fitting TRBD2. The V gene's germline CDR1 is SGHTA and CDR2 FQGNSA. V shed 5 bases and J 4 bases; nucleotides not matched to a gene: 5. The CDR3 runs to 14 residues. CDR3 residues: CASSPGLVYNEQFF. The CDR3 region has the DNA TGTGCCAGCAGCCCCGGACTAGTTTACAATGAGCAGTTCTTC.

The rearrangement links TRBV30 to TRBJ2-3; D call uncertain. Germline V gene lookup returns CDR1 GTSNPN and CDR2 SVGIG (reference sequence). The CDR3 extends over 13 amino acids. Trimming shortened V by 0 bases and J by 4 bases, and 8 bases separated the two germline ends. This CDR3 reads CAWSVRRADTQYF. CDR3 in DNA: TGTGCCTGGAGTGTACGTAGGGCAGATACGCAGTATTTT.

CDR3 residues: CAGTRQGLSAYGYTF. DNA for the CDR3: TGTGCCGGGACCCGACAGGGTTTATCGGCCTATGGCTACACCTTC. This chain joins TRBV5-4 and TRBJ1-2; 7 bases are a match to TRBD1. The J segment lost 4 bases and the V segment lost 10 bases, leaving 16 bases of the junction unmatched. The CDR3 is 15 residues long. Germline-derived CDR1 and CDR2 are SGHNT and YYREEE (reference sequence).

The V gene is TRBV7-8, the J gene TRBJ1-4; TRBD1 matches 9 bases. Germline lookup yields CDR1 SGHVS and CDR2 FQNEAQ. With V trimmed by 4 bases and J by 5 bases, 5 bases remained unmatched. This CDR3 comprises 15 residues. The CDR3 sequence is CASSSGDRVNEKLFF. Written as DNA, the CDR3 is TGTGCCAGCAGCTCGGGGGACAGGGTAAATGAAAAACTGTTTTTT.

The V gene is TRBV7-2, the J gene TRBJ1-2, with TRBD1 identical over 8 bases. The CDR3 sequence is 14 residues long. From germline, CDR1 is SGHTA and CDR2 FQGNSA. Trimming took 4 bases from V and 5 from J; bases not matched to a gene: 6. The CDR3 reads CASSSGQGSYGYTF. In DNA form, the CDR3 reads TGTGCCAGCAGCTCAGGACAGGGATCGTATGGCTACACCTTC.

V usage is TRBV2 and J usage is TRBJ2-2; D is unclear. The CDR3 length is 11 residues. The germline V and J ends were trimmed by 10 bases and 5 bases, with 8 bases remaining between them. Germline V gene sequence: CDR1 SNHLY, CDR2 FYNNEI. CDR3 in amino acids: CATSVTGELFF. CDR3 DNA sequence: TGTGCCACTTCAGTTACCGGGGAGCTGTTTTTT.

The V call is TRBV19, the J call TRBJ2-3; TRBD2 aligns across 8 bases. The CDR3 runs to 15 residues. Looked up from germline, CDR1 is LNHDA and CDR2 is SQIVND (reference sequence). Losses at the gene ends were 3 bases for V and 6 bases for J; bases not matched to a gene: 8. CDR3 DNA sequence: TGTGCCAGTAGTATTAGGAGCGGGAGCCCGGATACGCAGTATTTT. Translation: CASSIRSGSPDTQYF.

V and J are TRBV6-1 and TRBJ2-1; D possibly corresponds to TRBD1 (7 bases). The length of the CDR3 is 15 residues. Trimming shortened V by 6 bases and J by 8 bases, and 20 bases separated the two germline ends. Germline V gene lookup returns CDR1 MNHNS and CDR2 SASEGT. The chain's CDR3 is CASRLKGAGGDEQFF. DNA for the CDR3: TGTGCCAGCAGACTAAAGGGGGCCGGGGGAGATGAGCAGTTCTTC.

The chain couples TRBV14 to TRBJ2-3, with a possible D match to TRBD2 (6 bases). V lost 3 bases and J lost 2, with 12 bases in between. Germline-derived CDR1 and CDR2 are SGHDN and FVKESK. The CDR3 has 15 amino acids. CDR3 residues: CASSHHGGITDTQYF. In DNA, the CDR3 is TGTGCCAGCAGCCACCATGGCGGGATCACAGATACGCAGTATTTT.

The chain has TRBV28 and TRBJ2-5; possible D gene TRBD1, 6 bases. V dropped 5 bases and J dropped 2 bases, with 18 bases sitting between them. Germline V gives CDR1 MDHEN, CDR2 SYDVKM. This CDR3 comprises 16 residues. The CDR3 region has the DNA TGTGCCAGCAGTCCTAGGGGGTCCGGGACACAAGAGACCCAGTACTTC. This encodes CASSPRGSGTQETQYF.